The entry below describes one T cell receptor (beta chain). This sample stems from a study of shared clonotypes between healthy human individuals. The length of the CDR3 is 17 residues. V lost 0 bases, J lost 0 bases, and 14 bases lay in between. The germline V gene has CDR1 SGDLS and CDR2 YYNGEE. TCRdb's copy holds only in-frame clones and misses some; the assay was immunoSEQ multiplex PCR. This table holds about 2.5 million clones, under 95% found once. The sample comprised naive CD4+ T cells from PBMCs. Described subset: CD45RA+ positively selected. V and J are TRBV9 and TRBJ2-3; perhaps TRBD2 as D (6 bases). This clonotype originated in a man between 18 and 29 years old in good health. Some clones in this sample may be carry-over from other donors' samples. For the CDR3, the DNA is TGTGCCAGCAGCGTAGAAGGGGCGGAGGGAAGCACAGATACGCAGTATTTT. Its protein is CASSVEGAEGSTDTQYF. The full variable domain, completed using reference TRBV9 and TRBJ2-3, is DSGVTQTPKHLITATGQRVTLRCSPRSGDLSVYWYQQSLDQGLQFLIQYYNGEERAKGNILERFSAQQFPDLHSELNLSSLELGDSALYFCASSVEGAEGSTDTQYFGPGTRLTVL.